This TCR beta chain was captured by sequencing in a study of post-analysis software for immune sequencing data (dated by TCRdb to 2014 to 2015). Looking at the study overall: Disease courses on record covered relapsing-remitting, secondary progressive and progressive-relapsing multiple sclerosis, though some patients had no subtype annotation. A subset of samples was prepared in parallel using single-end sample barcoding, then pooled and co-amplified after Illumina adapter ligation. Patient repertoires were compared against 11 to 12 previously published healthy control repertoires from donors aged roughly 6 to 28 years.

Preparation of the library involved PCR. Sequencing was carried out with an Illumina HiSeq 2500. To reduce PCR and sequencing biases, unique molecular identifiers were incorporated into the TCR beta cDNA libraries. Per 1 to 10 million input T cells, 500,000 or so cDNA molecules were obtained, such that each molecule approximated one T cell. The patient libraries were prepared and sequenced using the same protocol as the earlier healthy control dataset. Samples belonging to the same batch were prepared together, multiplexed and sequenced on a shared HiSeq lane. Under the source paper's analysis protocol: Raw barcoded reads were processed with MIGEC, discarding single-read molecular identifier groups before consensus assembly and CDR3 extraction. Clonotype tables were post-analysed with VDJtools, normalizing diversity by down-sampling all datasets to the smallest sample size. In repertoire overlap clustering, CDR3 amino acid sequences, but not nucleotide sequences, were matched to correct batch-related cross-sample contamination. TCRdb ran its own pipeline on the public reads, namely fastp trimming at Q25 and MiXCR clone calling, and kept in-frame beta chains. Identical CDR3 proteins give one entry, which carries the most common genes and DNA. TCRdb's processing, not the authors', yielded these V and J calls. In this sample the table shows 150,000 to 200,000 distinct CDR3 sequences, about 34% of which occur a single time. 25% to 35% of the sample is held by the ten biggest clonotypes.

The meaning of the sample's time point label: second blood draw from one MS patient after hematopoietic stem cell transplantation. TCR beta repertoires were profiled from peripheral blood of 10 to 15 young patients with multiple sclerosis to demonstrate the VDJtools post-analysis software. Multiple sclerosis patients were children and adolescents aged about 6 to 15 years. Points on this clonotype: Which antigen it targets is not known. Base quality data are lacking; no much larger clone is found one base away.

General conclusions and limits of the study: The control group was slightly older than the multiple sclerosis patient group. Significantly lower normalized Chao1 diversity was found in multiple sclerosis patients than in controls, suggesting substantial peripheral T-cell clonal expansion. Direct clustering with F measure revealed strong co-clustering of samples prepared in the same batch, which led to a batch-effect correction. Significantly higher frequencies in patients than in controls were found for about five TRBV segments, including TRBV5-6, TRBV5-1 and TRBV20-1.

From V the trimming removes 3 bases and from J it removes 7 bases, while the gene matches leave 15 bases of the junction unaccounted for. The CDR3 spans 17 residues, from the cysteine through the phenylalanine. Only the CDR3 portion is preserved as DNA: 51 bases, with reading frame beginning at the first base. For CDR1 and CDR2, the germline V gene lists SGHVS and FNYEAQ. This clonotype was sampled from a girl aged 10-17 years with multiple sclerosis. Donor details come from another sample of the same person, matched by shared clones. The sequencing here drew on blood, taken after autologous hematopoietic stem cell transplantation. Rearrangement joined TRBV7-6 to TRBJ2-7; TRBD2 fits 10 bases in the junction. The bases are TGTGCCAGCAGCTTCGAGCGGGAGGGTAGGTCCTACAATGAGCAGTACTTC. The resulting protein is CASSFEREGRSYNEQYF.